This is a list of T cell receptor beta chains from one sample in a study of cytomegalovirus exposure and HLA in healthy donors. The repertoire was sequenced with immunoSEQ multiplex PCR; TCRdb's copy has only in-frame clones and lacks some. Recorded here are approximately 100,000 clones; the top ten clones represent approximately 3.5%. Material: PBMCs. These receptors were taken from a man aged 35-49 years in good health and CMV-seronegative. CDR3s leave out the opening cysteine and the closing phenylalanine or tryptophan.

TRBJ2-7 TRBV5-6 ASSLGLSSYEQY
TRBJ1-2 TRBV28 ASSFGDTNYGYT
TRBJ2-2 TRBV7-9 ASSSMATGELF
TRBJ2-3 TRBV5-6 ASSEDRDADTQY
TRBJ1-2 TRBV30 AWSVSYRGHPSGYT
TRBJ2-7 TRBV19 ASIGSGTESYEQY
TRBJ1-2 TRBV18 ASSPGQGGGYGYT
TRBJ2-4 TRBV10-2 ASSQGLAGVAKNIQY
TRBJ2-2 TRBV2 ASSELTSGGSGELF
TRBJ1-5 TRBV6-1 ASSEFAGSGHSNQPQH
TRBJ2-2 TRBV28 ASSFRARTGESGELF
TRBJ2-7 TRBV9 ASSAGQGTTYEQY
TRBJ2-7 TRBV27 ASSPRLAHYEQY
TRBJ1-1 TRBV30 ALSQGMNTEAF
TRBJ1-2 TRBV18 ASSPGFREYGYT
TRBJ1-1 TRBV28 ASPPLEQDTNTEAF
TRBJ1-1 TRBV7-9 ASSSPGGLNTEAF
TRBJ2-5 TRBV15 ATSFRTSGGTQY
TRBJ1-5 TRBV7-9 ASSPTGEGNQPQH
TRBJ1-6 TRBV5-1 ASSRDRGYSPLH
TRBJ2-7 TRBV9 ATSGLWEQY
TRBJ1-1 TRBV5-5 ASSWPWTGRNTEAF
TRBJ1-2 TRBV11-2 ASSSTGIAYGYT
TRBJ1-5 TRBV7-9 ASSPAGSNQPQH
TRBJ1-2 TRBV5-6 ASSSPGQANYGYT
TRBJ1-5 TRBV27 ASSLWGQAHQPQH
TRBJ1-5 TRBV7-8 ASSLGQGGFYNQPQH
TRBJ2-5 TRBV10-3 ATGTEKQETQY
TRBJ2-5 TRBV5-1 ASSSGTSGIQETQY
TRBJ1-2 TRBV11-2 ASSLRGLPGYT
TRBJ2-5 TRBV30 AWSGRVETQY
TRBJ1-1 TRBV6-1 ASSRRGSTNTEAF
TRBJ2-7 TRBV5-1 ASSLSTTGYEQY
TRBJ1-5 TRBV6-1 ASSPLIDQPQH
TRBJ1-2 TRBV30 AWTLEPYGYT
TRBJ2-7 TRBV2 ASSGQEMRREQY
TRBJ2-1 TRBV11-2 ASSLDIATNEQF
TRBJ2-3 TRBV19 ASSLRLERGTDTQY
TRBJ2-7 TRBV14 ASSLDSYEQY
TRBJ2-7 TRBV4-1 ASSQTRGGSYEQY
TRBJ1-1 TRBV5-1 ASSFEGTTEAF